This entry lists 16 T cell receptor beta chains sequenced from one sample in a study of blood T cells in healthy people across ages. Next came a second PCR, run for about 6 to 12 cycles, which used a sample-barcoded 5' primer along with a J-beta primer mix. A single record per CDR3 protein comes from TCRdb applying MiXCR to the 5' RACE reads. The sample includes about 1,500,000 distinct CDR3 sequences, roughly 27% of them seen just once. Sequenced material: blood. The receptors shown here come from a woman aged 25 to 39 in good health.

This clonotype has only a few counts. The chain has TRBV24-1 and TRBJ2-1; possibly TRBD2 for D (6 bases). V was clipped by 3 bases and J by 13 bases, with 15 bases between them. Germline V gene sequence: CDR1 KGHDR, CDR2 SFDVKD. The CDR3 runs to 13 residues. The chain's CDR3 is CATSDNVAEGQFF. Written as DNA, the CDR3 is TGTGCCACCAGTGATAACGTAGCGGAGGGACAGTTCTTC.

This clonotype was picked up many times. The chain uses TRBV20-1 and TRBJ2-6, with D tentatively TRBD1 or TRBD2 (5 bases each). The CDR3 sequence is 15 residues long. V lost 0 bases and J 4 bases, leaving 10 bases between the germline ends. Germline-derived CDR1 and CDR2 are DFQATT and SNEGSKA (reference sequence). The CDR3 spells CSARDLRDGANVLTF. Here the CDR3 DNA reads TGCAGTGCTAGAGATCTCAGGGACGGGGCCAACGTCCTGACTTTC.

This clonotype was observed a few times. The V call is TRBV18, the J call TRBJ2-5, with 8 bases that match TRBD2. The CDR3 extends over 16 amino acids. V lost 0 bases to trimming and J lost 5 bases; unmatched junction nucleotides: 8. Germline CDR1 KGHSH, CDR2 LQKENI. In nucleotides, the CDR3 is TGTGCCAGCTCACCACCTAGCGGGGAAGCGTGGGAGACCCAGTACTTC. This gives the protein CASSPPSGEAWETQYF.

In this sample, this clonotype turned up a few times. The chain links TRBV10-3 to TRBJ1-5; D uncertain. The CDR3 is 14 amino acids. Germline values: CDR1 ENHRY, CDR2 SYGVKD. V lost 3 bases and J 4 bases, leaving 10 bases between the germline ends. CDR3 bases: TGTGCCATCAGTGACCTGGATATTAATCAGCCCCAGCATTTT. Residues: CAISDLDINQPQHF.

The J gene is TRBJ1-2, the V gene TRBV2; D remains unclear. Germline CDR1 SNHLY, CDR2 FYNNEI. V was cut by 6 bases and J by 12 bases, with 20 bases left in between. CDR3 length: 13 residues. The CDR3 DNA reads TGTGCCAGCAGGTTGGGCCTGTTGGTTTTGGACACCTTC. This codes for CASRLGLLVLDTF.

This clonotype turned up a few times. The chain carries TRBV9 and TRBJ2-3; TRBD2 is a possible D gene (6 bases). V lost 1 base and J 2 bases, leaving 14 bases between the germline ends. Germline V CDR1 and CDR2: SGDLS, YYNGEE. The length of the CDR3 is 16 residues. The CDR3 nucleotides are TGTGCCAGCAGCGTAACGGGGGAGAGATCCACAGATACGCAGTATTTT. This codes for CASSVTGERSTDTQYF.

This clonotype was recorded at least ten times. This chain links TRBV12-3 or TRBV12-4 with TRBJ2-7, with TRBD2 matching 11 bases. The CDR3 covers 17 residues. The V and J ends lost 5 bases and 6 bases, in that order; junction bases with no gene match: 15. In DNA form, the CDR3 reads TGTGCCAGCAGTCTCCGGACTAGCGGGCGGGGGACGTCCGAGCAGTACTTC. It yields the protein CASSLRTSGRGTSEQYF.

This rearrangement joins TRBV7-2 to TRBJ1-3; weak D call: TRBD1 (6 bases). Germline assignment: CDR1 SGHTA and CDR2 FQGNSA. The CDR3 has 16 amino acids. The germline V and J ends were trimmed by 0 bases and 8 bases, with 17 bases remaining between them. This chain's CDR3 is CASSLALRGRGDTIYF. The CDR3, as DNA: TGTGCCAGCAGCTTAGCGCTAAGGGGTAGGGGGGACACCATATATTTT.

This clonotype was counted a few times. V and J are TRBV7-9 and TRBJ1-3; D is unclear. Germline V lookup: CDR1 SEHNR, CDR2 FQNEAQ (reference sequence). Trimming left V 6 bases short and J 0 bases short, with 15 bases between. The CDR3 covers 16 residues. The CDR3 loop is CASSWTDRSSGNTIYF. CDR3 nucleotides: TGTGCCAGCAGTTGGACGGACCGTAGCTCTGGAAACACCATATATTTT.

This clonotype was counted ten times or more. This chain connects TRBV7-9 to TRBJ2-5, with D perhaps TRBD1 (6 bases). Looked up from germline, CDR1 is SEHNR and CDR2 is FQNEAQ (reference sequence). V was pared by 3 bases and J by 1 base, with 9 bases between. The CDR3 is made up of 14 amino acids. In DNA, the CDR3 is TGTGCCAGCAGCTTCAGAGGGGGCCAAGAGACCCAGTACTTC. It is translated as CASSFRGGQETQYF.

There are many counts of this clonotype. The chain links TRBV12-3 or TRBV12-4 to TRBJ2-4; perhaps D is TRBD1 or TRBD2 (5 bases each). V lost 2 bases to trimming and J lost 9 bases, with 11 bases between them. The CDR3 has 13 residues. The CDR3 spells CASSLTGPTIQYF. The CDR3 nucleotides read TGTGCCAGCAGTTTAACGGGACCGACCATTCAGTACTTC.

The chain couples TRBV29-1 to TRBJ2-7, with 7 nucleotides matching TRBD2. Trimming cost V 8 bases and J 7 bases; bases outside gene matches: 14. The CDR3 length is 13 residues. Germline V gene data show CDR1 as SQVTM and CDR2 as ANQGSEA. The CDR3 sequence: CSLAERGGVEQYF. The CDR3 DNA is TGCAGCCTCGCTGAAAGGGGAGGGGTGGAGCAGTACTTC.

This clonotype was seen more than once but under ten times. The V call is TRBV5-6, the J call TRBJ2-7, with no clear D. In germline, CDR1 is SGHDT, CDR2 YYEEEE. This CDR3 contains 14 residues. Trimming removed 3 bases from V and 2 bases from J, with 12 bases in between. DNA for the CDR3: TGTGCCAGCAGCTCCCACCTGGACCCCTACGAGCAGTACTTC. Protein product: CASSSHLDPYEQYF.

The V gene is TRBV2, the J gene TRBJ1-2, with 8 bases identical to TRBD1. J was trimmed by 4 bases and V by 4 bases; bases with no gene match: 8. The CDR3 loop spans 15 amino acids. Germline V gene sequence: CDR1 SNHLY, CDR2 FYNNEI. CDR3 bases: TGTGCCAGCAGTGTGGGACAGGCGAACATCTATGGCTACACCTTC. Its protein product is CASSVGQANIYGYTF.

The chain links TRBV3-1 to TRBJ1-6; D may be TRBD1 (5 bases). Looked up from germline, CDR1 is LGHDT and CDR2 is YNNKEL (reference sequence). The CDR3 has 16 amino acids. With 2 bases removed from V and 4 bases from J, the gap between germline ends came to 12 bases. The CDR3 spells CASSQQGGSYNSPLHF. As DNA, the CDR3 is TGTGCCAGCAGCCAACAGGGTGGATCGTATAATTCACCCCTCCACTTT.

As to this clonotype: A much bigger clone sits one base away, suggesting this may be a read error. J is TRBJ2-4 and V is TRBV12-3 or TRBV12-4, with 11 nucleotides matching TRBD2. The ends lost 3 bases at V and 13 bases at J; junction bases unmatched: 11. The CDR3 sequence is 15 residues long. CDR3 loop: CASSFGTSGYNEQYF. CDR3 nucleotides: TGTGCCAGCAGTTTTGGGACTAGCGGTTACAATGAGCAGTACTTC.